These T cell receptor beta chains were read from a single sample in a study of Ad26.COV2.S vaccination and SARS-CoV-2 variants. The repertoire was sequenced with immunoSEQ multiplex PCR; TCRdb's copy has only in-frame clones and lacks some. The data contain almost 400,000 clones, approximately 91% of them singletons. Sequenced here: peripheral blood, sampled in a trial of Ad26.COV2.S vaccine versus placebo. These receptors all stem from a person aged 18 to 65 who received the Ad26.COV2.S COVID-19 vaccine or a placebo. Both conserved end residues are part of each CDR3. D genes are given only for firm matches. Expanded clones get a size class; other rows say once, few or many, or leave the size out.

CDR3 DNA: TGTGCCTTTGCGGCGGGAAGCACAGATACGCAGTATTTT
CDR3 protein: CAFAAGSTDTQYF
V gene: TRBV30
J gene: TRBJ2-3
D gene: .
clone size: .

CDR3 DNA: TGTGCCAGCAGCCTAAGAAGGAAACCGGGACAGGGCACAGATACGCAGTATTTT
CDR3 protein: CASSLRRKPGQGTDTQYF
V gene: TRBV13
J gene: TRBJ2-3
D gene: TRBD1
clone size: .

CDR3 DNA: TGCGCCAGCAGAGAGGGGACTGAAGCTTTCTTT
CDR3 protein: CASREGTEAFF
V gene: TRBV5-1
J gene: TRBJ1-1
D gene: .
clone size: few

CDR3 DNA: TGTGCCAGCAGCCAAGATTTGGGGGCTCTGAACACTGAAGCTTTCTTT
CDR3 protein: CASSQDLGALNTEAFF
V gene: TRBV14
J gene: TRBJ1-1
D gene: .
clone size: .

CDR3 DNA: TGTGCCAGCTCACCGCGGACAGGCCGTGGGGAGACCCAGTACTTC
CDR3 protein: CASSPRTGRGETQYF
V gene: TRBV18
J gene: TRBJ2-5
D gene: TRBD1
clone size: .

CDR3 DNA: TGTGCCAGCAGGCCCTCAGCGGGTGCCTCCTACGAGCAGTACTTC
CDR3 protein: CASRPSAGASYEQYF
V gene: TRBV28
J gene: TRBJ2-7
D gene: .
clone size: .

CDR3 DNA: TGTGCCAGCAGCCAGGGACTAGCGTGGAATAGCTCCTACAATGAGCAGTTCTTC
CDR3 protein: CASSQGLAWNSSYNEQFF
V gene: TRBV6-2/TRBV6-3
J gene: TRBJ2-1
D gene: TRBD2
clone size: .

CDR3 DNA: TGTGCCAGCAGCGAGGGGGCTCTGAACACTGAAGCTTTCTTT
CDR3 protein: CASSEGALNTEAFF
V gene: TRBV7-9
J gene: TRBJ1-1
D gene: TRBD1
clone size: .

CDR3 DNA: TGTGCCAGCAGCTTAGGGTTGACAGGTATCGGAGATGGCTACACCTTC
CDR3 protein: CASSLGLTGIGDGYTF
V gene: TRBV11-2
J gene: TRBJ1-2
D gene: .
clone size: .

CDR3 DNA: TGCAGCGTTGGGGGGGAGGGGCCCAATCAGCCCCAGCATTTT
CDR3 protein: CSVGGEGPNQPQHF
V gene: TRBV29-1
J gene: TRBJ1-5
D gene: .
clone size: .

CDR3 DNA: TGTGCCAGCAGCGTAGCGGCAGATACCTACGAGCAGTACTTC
CDR3 protein: CASSVAADTYEQYF
V gene: TRBV9
J gene: TRBJ2-7
D gene: .
clone size: .

CDR3 DNA: TGTGCCACCAGCAGAGGGGGTCGGGACGGATCGTTGTCGCAGTTCTTC
CDR3 protein: CATSRGGRDGSLSQFF
V gene: TRBV15
J gene: TRBJ2-1
D gene: .
clone size: .

CDR3 DNA: TGTGCCAGCAGCCTCGGGGCCCAAGGTCAGTTCTTC
CDR3 protein: CASSLGAQGQFF
V gene: TRBV7-9
J gene: TRBJ2-1
D gene: .
clone size: .

CDR3 DNA: TGCGCCAGCAGCTCGGGGGCCAACACTGAAGCTTTCTTT
CDR3 protein: CASSSGANTEAFF
V gene: TRBV5-1
J gene: TRBJ1-1
D gene: .
clone size: .

CDR3 DNA: TGTGCCAGCAGGAGCAGGGGGCAGGATAATGAAAAACTGTTTTTT
CDR3 protein: CASRSRGQDNEKLFF
V gene: TRBV6-6
J gene: TRBJ1-4
D gene: TRBD1
clone size: .

CDR3 DNA: TGTGCCAGCAGCTTATTTATTAAGGACGAGCAGTACTTC
CDR3 protein: CASSLFIKDEQYF
V gene: TRBV7-8
J gene: TRBJ2-7
D gene: .
clone size: .

CDR3 DNA: TGTGCCAGCAGTCCTCTACGACAGATCACCGGGGAGCTGTTTTTT
CDR3 protein: CASSPLRQITGELFF
V gene: TRBV28
J gene: TRBJ2-2
D gene: .
clone size: .

CDR3 DNA: TGTGCCAGCAGTACAAATCCGGGACAGGGCTACTATGGCTACACCTTC
CDR3 protein: CASSTNPGQGYYGYTF
V gene: TRBV28
J gene: TRBJ1-2
D gene: TRBD1
clone size: .

CDR3 DNA: TGTGCCAGCAGCTTAGGCCGGACAGACCTCTACGAGCAGTACTTC
CDR3 protein: CASSLGRTDLYEQYF
V gene: TRBV7-8
J gene: TRBJ2-7
D gene: .
clone size: .

CDR3 DNA: TGTGCCAGCTCACGGGCGGACGCGAACACCGGGGAGCTGTTTTTT
CDR3 protein: CASSRADANTGELFF
V gene: TRBV18
J gene: TRBJ2-2
D gene: .
clone size: .

CDR3 DNA: TGTGCCAGCATCACCGGGACGGGCCGGCAGGCTTTCTTT
CDR3 protein: CASITGTGRQAFF
V gene: TRBV28
J gene: TRBJ1-1
D gene: .
clone size: once

CDR3 DNA: TGCGCCAGCAGCCGGAGCAGGGGTTATAATTCACCCCTCCACTTT
CDR3 protein: CASSRSRGYNSPLHF
V gene: TRBV4-3
J gene: TRBJ1-6
D gene: .
clone size: .

CDR3 DNA: TGTGCCAGTAGTCTCTATTATTTCCGGACAGAATACTATGGCTACACCTTC
CDR3 protein: CASSLYYFRTEYYGYTF
V gene: TRBV19
J gene: TRBJ1-2
D gene: .
clone size: .

CDR3 DNA: TGTGCCTGGAGTGTCGGGGTTCAGCGCAATCAGCCCCAGCATTTT
CDR3 protein: CAWSVGVQRNQPQHF
V gene: TRBV30
J gene: TRBJ1-5
D gene: .
clone size: .

CDR3 DNA: TGTGCCTTAGAAGGAGGGGCGGGCTACACCTTC
CDR3 protein: CALEGGAGYTF
V gene: TRBV5-8
J gene: TRBJ1-2
D gene: .
clone size: .

CDR3 DNA: TGTGCCAGCACCCGACTGGGGGGAGTGGGCACTGAAGCTTTCTTT
CDR3 protein: CASTRLGGVGTEAFF
V gene: TRBV27
J gene: TRBJ1-1
D gene: .
clone size: .

CDR3 DNA: TGTGCCAGCAGCGTCGGGGGGGCAATGGAGTACGAGCAGTACTTC
CDR3 protein: CASSVGGAMEYEQYF
V gene: TRBV9
J gene: TRBJ2-7
D gene: TRBD2
clone size: .

CDR3 DNA: TGCGCCAGCAGTGGGGGGTACGGTCAGCCCCAGCATTTT
CDR3 protein: CASSGGYGQPQHF
V gene: TRBV10-2
J gene: TRBJ1-5
D gene: .
clone size: .